This T cell receptor (beta chain) was recorded in a study of blood T cell repertoires in COVID-19. About the study: The United States, Italy and Spain were the sources of the acute and convalescent COVID-19 samples. T cells, B-cell-depleted T cells, or PBMCs supplied cDNA or gDNA.

This CDR3 comprises 14 residues. V was shortened by 1 base and J by 5 bases, with 10 bases between the two germline ends. Germline V gene sequence: CDR1 SGHRS, CDR2 YFSETQ. As originally analysed: Estimates of nucleated cell counts were drawn from the amplification of reference gene primers. Profiled with immunoSEQ multiplex PCR; TCRdb holds only in-frame clones, not every one. V and J calls and clone size are those listed in that table; D and trimming were worked out from the DNA. Of roughly 47,000 clones listed, roughly nine tenths are singletons. Sequenced input: peripheral blood. This clonotype was obtained from a man between 65 and 80 years old with active COVID-19. This chain uses TRBV5-1 with TRBJ2-1; D possibly corresponds to TRBD1 (5 bases). The CDR3 DNA sequence: TGCGCCAGCAGCTTGCGCAGGGTGGACAATGAGCAGTTCTTC. Its translation is CASSLRRVDNEQFF.